This T cell receptor (beta chain) was identified during a study of Ad26.COV2.S vaccination and SARS-CoV-2 variants listed by TCRdb under 2021. The study in broad terms: Vaccine-arm donors came from COV1001, a multicentre, randomized, double-blind, placebo-controlled phase I-IIa trial of Ad26.COV2.S in healthy adults. Ad26.COV2.S was administered intramuscularly at a dose of 5x10^10 or 1x10^11 viral particles, either as one shot or as two shots given 56 days apart. The specificity and breadth of SARS-CoV-2-reactive T cell receptors after Ad26.COV2.S vaccination were assessed by TCRbeta repertoire sequencing. A total of around 32 samples were included in the TCR-sequenced set, comprising roughly 19 Ad26.COV2.S vaccine recipients, 5 placebo recipients and 8 SARS-CoV-2 convalescent individuals. Trial participants were randomized into five groups of five: low-dose or high-dose Ad26.COV2.S given once or twice, or placebo on both occasions. Investigators remained blinded to trial group allocation during experiments and outcome assessment.

Sample treatment or condition, as interpreted from the label and publication: over 15 received Ad26.COV2.S at low or high dose, single or two shots; five or six received placebo; per-sample allocation not given. For vaccine and placebo recipients, the sequenced repertoires came from samples collected on day 63 after the first injection. In Cohort 1b, fewer than 30 adults aged 18-55 years were enrolled at a single site in Boston, USA, between 29 July and 7 August 2020. Ad26.COV2.S was a replication-incompetent adenovirus type 26 vector that expressed a prefusion-stabilized SARS-CoV-2 spike protein derived from the original Wuhan strain. Worth noting for this clone: Which antigen it targets is not known. Base qualities are not recorded, but no much larger clone differs from it by a single base.

The immunoSEQ Assay was used to sequence TCRbeta CDR3 regions. After extraction, genomic DNA underwent amplification by bias-controlled multiplex PCR, followed by high-throughput sequencing. In the paper's pipeline: To quantify the absolute abundance of every unique TCRbeta CDR3 region, sequences were collapsed and filtered. T cell fraction was estimated by normalization of TCRbeta template counts to usable DNA, with usable DNA being measured through amplification of reference genes present in all nucleated cells. Repertoire TCRs were annotated as SARS-CoV-2-specific by exact matching of V gene, CDR3 amino acid sequence and J gene to a known reactive TCR set. The reference SARS-CoV-2 TCR set was obtained from MIRA and was filtered for enrichment in COVID-19-positive ImmuneCODE repertoires, whereby public or cross-reactive TCRs were removed. Using the MIRA antigens, annotated TCRs were further analysed by specific ORF or by position within an ORF. Breadth was defined as the number of annotated unique rearrangements divided by the total number of unique productive rearrangements, and depth was defined as the summed frequency of the annotated unique rearrangements. Group comparisons of TCR breadth used two-sided Wilcoxon rank-sum tests. Sourced from immuneACCESS, this table was stored by TCRdb with only in-frame sequences that have V and J called. A share of the clones is absent; for the studies checked, an unresolved V gene accounts for under half, and the remainder has no known explanation. The DNA was the basis for D and trimming; V, J and clone size are from that table. The sample includes around 370,000 clones, with approximately 81% observed a single time. Around 3.3% of the sample is in the top ten clones.

What the study reported, not specific to this receptor: The authors noted that total T cell responses may have been underestimated by the TCR breadth and depth analyses. Vaccine and placebo recipients had comparable non-spike TCR breadth, which fits with the vaccine containing only spike. Spike-specific TCR breadth was higher in Ad26.COV2.S recipients than in placebo recipients (P = 0.0014). Substantial breadth of spike-specific CD8+ and CD4+ T cell responses was reported after vaccination. The study was not powered for comparison of responses between vaccine doses or regimens.

According to the germline V gene, CDR1 reads SGHRS and CDR2 reads YFSETQ. The CDR3 numbers 15 residues from cysteine through phenylalanine. The kept DNA is CDR3 alone, 45 bases in frame from the first base. Here V drops 0 bases and J drops 5 bases, and the junction holds 7 bases not matched to any gene. The chain couples TRBV5-1 to TRBJ2-7; 8 bases in between match TRBD1. The receptor was derived from a person aged 18-60 years who received the Ad26.COV2.S COVID-19 vaccine or a placebo. Here the sequenced sample was peripheral blood, taken in a trial of Ad26.COV2.S vaccine versus placebo. The CDR3: CASSLGAGGFHEQYF. The DNA reads TGCGCCAGCAGCTTGGGGGCAGGGGGCTTTCACGAGCAGTACTTC.